This T cell receptor beta chain was found in a study of blood T cells in healthy people across ages (dated by TCRdb to about 2015). A note on the overall study: In model experiments, roughly one uniquely barcoded TCR beta cDNA molecule per two T cells was captured by template switching. Using deep sequencing normalized with unique cDNA molecular identifiers, the study measured how TCR beta repertoire diversity changes with age. The donors were divided into four age groups: young (average approximately 15 years), middle-aged (approximately 39), aged (around 67) and long-lived (more than 75). To avoid experimental bias, donors of different ages were randomly spread across the sequencing lanes. Using the same blood draw, the study looked at two additional independent replicas of 1 million unique cDNA reads for two donors, one aged 18 to 30 and the other aged 80 or older.

Library prep was done by 5' RACE. Instrument used: Illumina HiSeq 2500. A second PCR of about 6 to 11 cycles was performed with a sample-barcoded 5' primer and a J-beta primer mix. A unique molecular identifier was introduced onto each TCR beta cDNA molecule by a template-switch 5' adaptor carrying 12 random nucleotides. Each sample yielded at least 3 million CDR3-containing paired-end reads. The Mint cDNA synthesis kit, primed by a TRBC-specific oligonucleotide, was used to synthesize first-strand cDNA from all RNA. Following uracil-DNA glycosylase treatment, all cDNA underwent a first 18-cycle PCR with the universal primers M1SS and BC2_uni_R. The paper's data handling went like this. Normalization of each sample was performed by random selection of 1 million high-quality reads, each carrying a distinct molecular identifier. Reads with shared molecular identifiers were discarded instead of being binned into consensus sequences. MiTCR, with a Q25 quality threshold and the strictest error-elimination algorithm, was used for CDR3 identification, clonotype clustering and error correction. Lower-bound total TCR beta diversity was estimated with a nonparametric unseen species model using Euler transformation. TCRdb reprocessed the public reads (quality trimming at Q25 with fastp, clone calling with MiXCR) and kept in-frame beta chains. Records with the same CDR3 protein are collapsed into one entry carrying the most frequent genes and DNA. TCRdb, not the original authors, processed these V and J calls. Counted in this sample were 1.5 million to 2 million distinct CDR3 sequences; 28% of them appeared once. Of the sample, more than 6% is held by the ten largest clones.

Donors were 39 systemically healthy Caucasian individuals from Russia aged 6 to 90 years. Ten milliliters of peripheral blood were drawn from each donor into EDTA-treated Vacutainer tubes. Ficoll-Paque density-gradient centrifugation was used to isolate PBMCs, with at least 7 million obtained per sample. Trizol reagent was used to extract total RNA from the PBMCs, yielding at least 5.5 micrograms per sample. For every donor, flow cytometry on a PBMC aliquot measured the percentage of naive CD45RAhigh/CD27high T cells. This clonotype was found many times. This clone's antigen is unknown. The junction and the germline gene differ at one end; a read error may be behind it. Broader findings and caveats from the paper: Estimates of total diversity based on one million sequenced T cells were considered lower bounds and underestimates. The percentage of naive T cells measured by flow cytometry correlated strongly with observed TCR beta diversity. Because donor CMV infection status was unknown, age-related changes in expanded clonotypes were potentially confounded. Since profiling was done on bulk unsorted PBMCs, naive and antigen-experienced compartments could not be conclusively compared. Observed TCR beta diversity per million T cells fell roughly linearly with age, and a significant reduction was already apparent by age around 40. Compared with the aged group, the long-lived group had more naive CD4+ T cells, fewer expanded clones and increased TCR diversity, a pattern suggesting age selection.

The sequencing input was blood. This TCR was sampled from a woman in her 30s in good health.

The DNA sequence is as follows: TGTGCCAGCAGTTTGGGGGTAGACACTGAAGCTTTCTTT. Translation gives CASSLGVDTEAFF. The chain employs TRBV5-1 and TRBJ1-1; the D gene is perhaps TRBD1, on 5 matching bases. From cysteine to phenylalanine, the CDR3 is 13 amino acids long. The read is trimmed to its CDR3 DNA, 39 bases read in frame from base 1. As encoded in the germline V gene, CDR1 is SGHRS while CDR2 is YFSETQ.